These 7 T cell receptor beta chains share one sample of origin, sequenced in a study of blood T cell repertoires in COVID-19. Assay: immunoSEQ multiplex PCR; the TCRdb copy retains only in-frame clones and omits some. Among approximately 160,000 clones listed, over 70% were seen once. The specimen sequenced was peripheral blood. These receptors all come from a man between 65 and 85 years old with acute or convalescent COVID-19.

In this sample, this clone turned up a few times. The V gene is TRBV9, the J gene TRBJ2-7; D perhaps matches TRBD1 (5 bases). V gave up 0 bases and J gave up 5 bases, with 9 bases separating them. Germline V lookup: CDR1 SGDLS, CDR2 YYNGEE. There are 13 residues in the CDR3. Here the CDR3 reads CASSVARVDEQYF. CDR3 nucleotide sequence: TGTGCCAGCAGCGTAGCCAGGGTCGACGAGCAGTACTTC.

The V and J genes are TRBV11-3 and TRBJ2-4, with D possibly TRBD1 on 6 matching bases. Trimming removed 5 bases at V and 7 bases at J, with 15 bases between. CDR1 is SGHNT, CDR2 YENEEA, per germline. The CDR3 is 14 amino acids. In DNA form, the CDR3 reads TGTGCCAGCAGCCAAGCCGGGACACCTAACATTCAGTACTTC. Translated, it gives CASSQAGTPNIQYF.

CDR3 DNA: TGTGCCTGGATCGGTCCCGCCGCAGGGGGCTCTTCACCCCTCCACTTT. This encodes CAWIGPAAGGSSPLHF. V and J are TRBV30 and TRBJ1-6, with 8 bases aligning to TRBD1. The CDR3 sequence is 16 residues long. The germline V gene encodes CDR1 GTSNPN and CDR2 SVGIG (reference sequence). With 4 bases clipped from V and 9 bases from J, the junction kept 14 bases outside the gene matches.

The V and J genes are TRBV7-9 and TRBJ1-5, with a tentative D call TRBD1 (5 bases). Per the germline V gene, CDR1 is SEHNR and CDR2 is FQNEAQ (reference sequence). The CDR3 covers 16 residues. Between the trimmed V and J ends, which lost 1 base and 5 bases, there was a span of 15 bases. CDR3 loop: CASSLGTQAGHQPQHF. CDR3 sequence (DNA): TGTGCCAGCAGCTTAGGGACACAGGCCGGCCATCAGCCCCAGCATTTT.

The CDR3 here is CASPGGTGELFF. In nucleotides, the CDR3 is TGTGCCAGCCCAGGGGGTACCGGGGAGCTGTTTTTT. The V and J genes are TRBV2 and TRBJ2-2; TRBD1 agrees at 7 bases. Germline V gene data show CDR1 as SNHLY and CDR2 as FYNNEI. The CDR3 runs 12 residues. Trimming took 8 bases from V and 5 from J; bases not matched to a gene: 2.

In this sample, this clone turned up a few times. This chain connects TRBV5-1 to TRBJ2-1; 7 bases are a match to TRBD2. Losses at the gene ends were 5 bases for V and 7 bases for J; bases not matched to a gene: 12. CDR3 length equals 15 residues. Per the germline V gene, CDR1 is SGHRS and CDR2 is YFSETQ. CDR3 sequence reads: CASRPEILAMNEQFF. Here the CDR3 DNA reads TGCGCCAGCAGACCCGAGATACTAGCGATGAATGAGCAGTTCTTC.

This clone showed up just a few times. The chain combines TRBV10-3 with TRBJ2-7; 10 bases line up with TRBD1. The germline gives CDR1 ENHRY, CDR2 SYGVKD. J lost 5 bases, V lost 11 bases, and 12 bases had no gene match. This CDR3 has 14 amino acids. The CDR3 DNA reads as TGTGCCGCTAGGCCGGGACAGGGGACCAACGAGCAGTACTTC. Its translation: CAARPGQGTNEQYF.